Listed below are T cell receptor beta chains from one sample, sequenced in a study of shared clonotypes between healthy human individuals. Measured with immunoSEQ multiplex PCR; TCRdb has only the in-frame clones, and not every one. This table holds approximately 1,500,000 clones, 95% to 99% found once. The sequenced sample consisted of naive CD4+ T cells sorted from blood. The receptors were gathered from a man aged 25 to 45 in good health. The CDR3 runs from the conserved cysteine through the conserved F or W. The D gene is left open where the match is weak.

D	length	V	CDR3
-	15	TRBV30	CAWSVPESSGNTIYF
TRBD2	20	TRBV5-1	CASSLAPSGPARRPQETQYF
-	16	TRBV7-9	CASSLSSVDSTDTQYF
-	12	TRBV7-2	CASSFPGSTQYF
-	14	TRBV9	CASSVERASYEQYF
TRBD2	16	TRBV2	CASRVLRTSPTKTQYF
-	15	TRBV11-2	CASSLNGGSRYGYTF
-	16	TRBV10-1	CASSELSSGSYYEQYF
-	14	TRBV2	CATGPSKANYGYTF
-	12	TRBV2	CAGGQSSYEQYF
TRBD1	16	TRBV14	CASSQDLGQGDEKLFF
TRBD2	16	TRBV29-1	CSTWRELLGGTDTQYF
-	14	TRBV5-1	CASSFRVGTYEQYF
-	17	TRBV11-3	CASSLGRGASSTDTQYF
-	15	TRBV27	CASSEPGLAGYEQYF
TRBD1	15	TRBV7-9	CASSSSGGGSYEQYF
-	13	TRBV5-4	CATGDRNQETQYF
-	14	TRBV10-1	CASSEGGRGTEAFF
-	11	TRBV20-1	CSVGSSYEQYF
-	16	TRBV30	CAWSRMTVTNTGELFF
-	12	TRBV25-1	CASSEVNYGYTF
-	12	TRBV5-1	CASSPTRETQYF
-	16	TRBV10-3	CAISGQEGRSGNTIYF
TRBD1	13	TRBV2	CASSEDRPHEQYF
TRBD1	14	TRBV5-1	CASSPGQGITEAFF
TRBD1	13	TRBV19	CASNRQGSTEAFF
-	12	TRBV6-6	CAIEDPNTEAFF
-	16	TRBV5-1	CASSLGSEGGGNEQFF
TRBD1	16	TRBV5-1	CASHVGFGDSSYEQYF
-	16	TRBV7-3	CASSIVAVTGYNEQFF
-	14	TRBV6-6	CASTRLGEDNEQFF
-	14	TRBV6-6	CASSYSLVQETQYF
-	16	TRBV21-1	CASSRGEQRRLYEQYF
-	13	TRBV28	CASSLGGVDEQYF
-	13	TRBV7-9	CASKGTLYNEQFF
-	13	TRBV6-6	CASSYSTGSGYTF
-	14	TRBV7-8	CASSSLRGFYGYTF
TRBD2	18	TRBV5-1	CASSSLPLAGGLSYEQYF
-	14	TRBV28	CASSRVGVNYGYTF
-	15	TRBV5-1	CASSLEDWSSYEQYF
TRBD2	14	TRBV9	CASGRELGTGELFF
-	14	TRBV30	CAWSVLPGVGEQFF
TRBD1	17	TRBV9	CASTGGQGAPTGTEAFF
-	16	TRBV29-1	CSVDARIGPLIYGYTF
-	13	TRBV6-5	CASSTPRGNEQYF
TRBD2	15	TRBV30	CAWSISVAGVGEQYF
TRBD2	17	TRBV9	CASSVVGLAGNTGELFF
-	15	TRBV4-2	CASSPKLPSDNEQFF
TRBD2	15	TRBV5-1	CASSFLAGEKETQYF
TRBD1	15	TRBV5-8	CASSSTGTGVYEQYF
-	12	TRBV11-3	CASSSRTGELFF
-	14	TRBV7-6	CASSLTTGSYEQYF
TRBD2	16	TRBV5-4	CASSPRTSGTQETQYF
-	13	TRBV19	CASSIEGWSEAFF